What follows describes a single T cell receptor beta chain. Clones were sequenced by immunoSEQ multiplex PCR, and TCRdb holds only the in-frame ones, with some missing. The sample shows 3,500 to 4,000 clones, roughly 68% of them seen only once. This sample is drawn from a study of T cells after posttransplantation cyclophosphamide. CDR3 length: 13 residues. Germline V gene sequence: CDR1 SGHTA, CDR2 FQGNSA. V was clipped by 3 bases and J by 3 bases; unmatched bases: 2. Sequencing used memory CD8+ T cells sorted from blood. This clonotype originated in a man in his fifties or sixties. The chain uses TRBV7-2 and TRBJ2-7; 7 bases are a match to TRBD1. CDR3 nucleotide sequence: TGTGCCAGCAGCTTCCGACAGGGCTACGAGCAGTACTTC. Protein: CASSFRQGYEQYF.